A selection of T cell receptor beta chains follows, all from one sample in a study of human T cells and chemical hapten exposure. TCRdb independently ran MiXCR on the RACE reads; one entry per CDR3 protein. The sample lists roughly 180,000 distinct CDR3 sequences, approximately 15% occurring once. The sample in question was whole blood, obtained in connection with sensitization to the hapten diphenylcyclopropenone (DPC). The receptors shown here come from a woman between 25 and 40 years old with alopecia areata. Some clones in this sample may be carry-over from other donors' samples. Each CDR3 is given with its conserved first and last residue. The order of the fields is clone size, D gene, J gene, V gene, CDR3 DNA, CDR3 protein. The D gene is left open where the match is weak. Rows may omit the clone size; those that give it use once, few, many or a size class.

>few|.|TRBJ2-7|TRBV28
TGTGCCAGCAGTTTACACAGGTCTGTGTACGAGCAGTACTTC
CASSLHRSVYEQYF
>few|TRBD2|TRBJ2-2|TRBV28
TGTGCCAGCAGTAGAGTGGGTCTAGCGGGAGCCACCGGGGAGCTGTTTTTT
CASSRVGLAGATGELFF
>.|.|TRBJ2-2|TRBV7-2
TGTGCCAGCAGCTTCAGGCCCGGGGAGCTGTTTTTT
CASSFRPGELFF
>few|.|TRBJ1-2|TRBV30
TGTGCCTGGAGTGTGTCCGACTATGGCTACACCTTC
CAWSVSDYGYTF
>.|TRBD1|TRBJ2-7|TRBV29-1
TGCAGCGTGGGAAGAGGACAGGGGACCGAGCAGTACTTC
CSVGRGQGTEQYF
>few|.|TRBJ1-4|TRBV7-6
TGTGCCAGCAGCCCCCAGAATGAAAAACTGTTTTTT
CASSPQNEKLFF
>many|.|TRBJ2-2|TRBV9
TGTGCCAGCAGCGTAGTAGGAGGGGGGACCGGGGAGCTGTTTTTT
CASSVVGGGTGELFF
>.|TRBD2|TRBJ2-1|TRBV20-1
TGCAGTGTTAGAAGAGCGGGACCCTACAATGAGCAGTTCTTC
CSVRRAGPYNEQFF
>few|TRBD1|TRBJ1-1|TRBV7-8
TGTGCCAGCAGCACGCGACAGGGGGTCAGGGACACTGAAGCTTTCTTT
CASSTRQGVRDTEAFF
>.|.|TRBJ2-5|TRBV29-1
TGCAGCGTTGATTTTGAGGGAGAGACCCAGTACTTC
CSVDFEGETQYF
>.|.|TRBJ2-2|TRBV28
TGTGCCAGCAAAAGGGCCCCCTTGGACACCGGGGAGCTGTTTTTT
CASKRAPLDTGELFF
>.|.|TRBJ2-1|TRBV20-1
TGCAGTGCCGACCCCTGGAATGAGCAGTTCTTC
CSADPWNEQFF
>.|.|TRBJ1-1|TRBV2
TGTGCCAGCAATCCCGACGCGATGAACACTGAAGCTTTCTTT
CASNPDAMNTEAFF
>.|TRBD1|TRBJ1-1|TRBV29-1
TGCAGCGCCGGGTCCAGGGGGCGAACTGAAGCTTTCTTT
CSAGSRGRTEAFF
>.|.|TRBJ2-6|TRBV2
TGTGCCAGTCGTCCTTTGTTTGTAAGCTCTGGGGCCAACGTCCTGACTTTC
CASRPLFVSSGANVLTF
>few|.|TRBJ1-4|TRBV7-9
TGTGCCAGCAGCTTAGATGGGGTTGATAATGAAAAACTGTTTTTT
CASSLDGVDNEKLFF
>.|.|TRBJ2-3|TRBV7-2
TGTGCCAGCAGCGGCGGTGGGGCTCTCGATACGCAGTATTTT
CASSGGGALDTQYF
>.|TRBD1|TRBJ2-7|TRBV28
TGTGCCAGCAGCCGGGACAGGGTAGTCCACGAGCAGTACTTC
CASSRDRVVHEQYF
>many|.|TRBJ1-5|TRBV20-1
TGCAGTGCTAGAAGGGGACGCAATCAGCCCCAGCATTTT
CSARRGRNQPQHF
>.|TRBD2|TRBJ2-1|TRBV12-3/TRBV12-4
TGTGCCAGCAGTTTCGCGGGGACTAGCGGGAGCAATGAGCAGTTCTTC
CASSFAGTSGSNEQFF
>.|.|TRBJ1-2|TRBV7-2
TGTGCCAGCAGCTTACTGCCAGAAAGTTATGGCTACACCTTC
CASSLLPESYGYTF
>.|TRBD1|TRBJ1-3|TRBV7-9
TGTGCCAGCAGCCCGTCGACAGGGGAGCGGAGAAACACCATATATTTT
CASSPSTGERRNTIYF
>few|.|TRBJ2-3|TRBV7-2
TGTGCCAGCAGCTCAACATCGTCGAGCACAGATACGCAGTATTTT
CASSSTSSSTDTQYF
>.|.|TRBJ2-5|TRBV29-1
TGCAGCGTTGAAACCCCGCTGCACCATTCGGAGACCCAGTACTTC
CSVETPLHHSETQYF
>.|TRBD1|TRBJ2-7|TRBV28
TGTGCCAGCAGAAGACAGGGGAGTCTCGGCGAGCAGTACTTC
CASRRQGSLGEQYF
>.|.|TRBJ2-5|TRBV5-6
TGTGCCAGCAGCTCGGCCGGGACGCCCCGAGAGACCCAGTACTTC
CASSSAGTPRETQYF
>.|TRBD1|TRBJ1-3|TRBV18
TGTGCCAGCTCACCGAGAGGACAGGACGCCTCTGGAAACACCATATATTTT
CASSPRGQDASGNTIYF
>.|.|TRBJ2-1|TRBV30
TGTGCCTGGATCAGATATGTAGGCGGTGAGCAGTTCTTC
CAWIRYVGGEQFF
>few|.|TRBJ1-2|TRBV12-3/TRBV12-4
TGTGCCAGCAGTCCGACTCAGAGGGATGGCTACACCTTC
CASSPTQRDGYTF
>few|TRBD1|TRBJ1-5|TRBV20-1
TGCAGTGCTAGAGATCCCGGGACAGGGGATAATCAGCCCCAGCATTTT
CSARDPGTGDNQPQHF
>few|TRBD1|TRBJ2-5|TRBV5-4
TGTGCCAGCAGCTTACCGGGACAGAAAGAGACCCAGTACTTC
CASSLPGQKETQYF
>few|.|TRBJ1-2|TRBV29-1
TGCAGCGTTGACTCTGGCGGAGACTATGGCTACACCTTC
CSVDSGGDYGYTF
>.|TRBD2|TRBJ2-3|TRBV19
TGTGCCAGTAAGAGACTAGCGGGGGGGCGAGATACGCAGTATTTT
CASKRLAGGRDTQYF
>few|.|TRBJ2-3|TRBV20-1
TGCAGTGCTAGGCCCGGTCCTAGCACAGATACGCAGTATTTT
CSARPGPSTDTQYF
>few|.|TRBJ1-6|TRBV6-5
TGTGCCAGCAGTTACTCGTTGACGCGGGATTCACCCCTCCACTTT
CASSYSLTRDSPLHF
>.|.|TRBJ1-2|TRBV28
TGTGCCAGCAGTTTTGCTGGCTATGGCTACACCTTC
CASSFAGYGYTF
>few|TRBD2|TRBJ2-1|TRBV20-1
TGCAGTGCTATACCCGGGGGGGCGGGAATCAATGAGCAGTTCTTC
CSAIPGGAGINEQFF
>.|.|TRBJ1-1|TRBV3-1
TGTGCCAGCAGCCAAGGGTTTGTAGGGGCAGCAACGAACACTGAAGCTTTCTTT
CASSQGFVGAATNTEAFF
>.|.|TRBJ2-3|TRBV11-2
TGTGCCAGCACCGGCGAGTTAACGCAGTATTTT
CASTGELTQYF
>few|TRBD1|TRBJ1-2|TRBV27
TGTGCCAGCAGTTGGGGACAGGGAAACTATGGCTACACCTTC
CASSWGQGNYGYTF